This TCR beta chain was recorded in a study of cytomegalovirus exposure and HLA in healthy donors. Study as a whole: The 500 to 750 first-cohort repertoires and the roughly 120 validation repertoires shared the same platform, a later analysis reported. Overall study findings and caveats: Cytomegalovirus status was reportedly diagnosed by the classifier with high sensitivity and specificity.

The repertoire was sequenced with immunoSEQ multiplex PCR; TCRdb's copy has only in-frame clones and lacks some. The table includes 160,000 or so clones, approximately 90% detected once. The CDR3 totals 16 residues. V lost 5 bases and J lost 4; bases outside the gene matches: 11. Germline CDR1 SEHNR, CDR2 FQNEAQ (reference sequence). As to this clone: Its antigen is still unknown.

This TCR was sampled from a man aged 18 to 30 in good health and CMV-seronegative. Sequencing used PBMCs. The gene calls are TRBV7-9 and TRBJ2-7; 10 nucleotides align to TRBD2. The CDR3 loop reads CASSPSGRAGWYEQYF. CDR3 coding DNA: TGTGCCAGCAGCCCAAGCGGGAGGGCCGGTTGGTACGAGCAGTACTTC.